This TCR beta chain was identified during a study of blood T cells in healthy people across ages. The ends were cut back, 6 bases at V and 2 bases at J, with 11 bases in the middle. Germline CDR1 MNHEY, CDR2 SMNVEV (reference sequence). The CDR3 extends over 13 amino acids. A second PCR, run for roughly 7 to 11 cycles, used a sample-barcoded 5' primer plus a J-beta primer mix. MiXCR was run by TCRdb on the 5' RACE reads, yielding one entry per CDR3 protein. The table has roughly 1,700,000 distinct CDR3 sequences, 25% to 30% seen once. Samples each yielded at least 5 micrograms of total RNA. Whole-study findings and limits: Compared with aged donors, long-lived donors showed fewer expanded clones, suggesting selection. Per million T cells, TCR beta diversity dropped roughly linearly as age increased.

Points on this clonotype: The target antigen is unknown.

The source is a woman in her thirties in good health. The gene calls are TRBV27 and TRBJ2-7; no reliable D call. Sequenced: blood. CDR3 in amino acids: CASSPFQTYEQYF. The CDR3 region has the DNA TGTGCCAGCAGCCCCTTTCAAACCTACGAGCAGTACTTC.